The 27 T cell receptor beta chains given below trace back to one sample, sequenced in a study of shared clonotypes between healthy human individuals. Measured with immunoSEQ multiplex PCR; TCRdb has only the in-frame clones, and not every one. The sample shows about a million clones, about 80% of them seen only once. Sequencing was done on a sample of memory CD4+ T cells sorted from blood. Indicated subset: CD45RA-negative fraction. These receptors all stem from a man between 18 and 29 years old in good health.

This clone came up a few times. V gene TRBV5-1 combines with J gene TRBJ1-1; D might be TRBD1 (6 bases). The CDR3 spans 16 residues. Germline CDR1 SGHRS, CDR2 YFSETQ. V was cut by 3 bases and J by 5 bases, with 20 bases left in between. CDR3 region: CASSWQGGQRGTEAFF. Here the CDR3 DNA reads TGCGCCAGCAGCTGGCAGGGTGGACAGCGGGGTACTGAAGCTTTCTTT.

The chain joins TRBV5-6 to TRBJ2-7, with D unclear. The CDR3 covers 12 residues. Germline V gene lookup returns CDR1 SGHDT and CDR2 YYEEEE. The V and J ends lost 7 bases and 2 bases respectively, with 10 bases between them. The CDR3 here is CASGLGTYEQYF. DNA of the CDR3: TGTGCCAGCGGTCTAGGGACCTACGAGCAGTACTTC.

The V gene is TRBV5-1, the J gene TRBJ2-1, with 8 bases aligning to TRBD2. The V gene's germline CDR1 is SGHRS and CDR2 YFSETQ. The CDR3 totals 15 residues. J was trimmed by 0 bases and V by 4 bases; bases with no gene match: 3. The CDR3 reads CASSPGLGSYNEQFF. The DNA for the CDR3 is TGCGCCAGCAGCCCGGGACTAGGCTCCTACAATGAGCAGTTCTTC.

The V call is TRBV25-1, the J call TRBJ1-2; D unclear. The germline gives CDR1 MGHDK, CDR2 SYGVNS. The CDR3 totals 13 residues. Trimming shortened V by 4 bases and J by 8 bases, and 14 bases separated the two germline ends. CDR3 bases: TGTGCCAGCAGTGCCAATTCCTGGGGAGGCTACACCTTC. Translating it yields CASSANSWGGYTF.

The V and J genes are TRBV6-4 and TRBJ2-1; 8 nucleotides match TRBD1. Germline CDR1 reads MRHNA; CDR2 reads SNTAGT. Trimming at V came to 1 base and at J to 3 bases, leaving 5 bases not matched to a gene. The CDR3 is made up of 16 amino acids. CDR3: CASSDYQQGVYNEQFF. The DNA for the CDR3 is TGTGCCAGCAGTGACTATCAACAGGGGGTCTACAATGAGCAGTTCTTC.

The chain has TRBV4-3 and TRBJ2-7; TRBD1 agrees at 7 bases. The CDR3 is made up of 13 amino acids. After removal of 4 bases from V and 3 bases from J, the junction contained 3 bases not matched to a gene. Germline V gene data show CDR1 as LGHNA and CDR2 as YSLEER. In DNA, the CDR3 is TGCGCCAGCAGCCGACGACAGGGCTACGAGCAGTACTTC. Its translation: CASSRRQGYEQYF.

The chain uses TRBV25-1 and TRBJ1-4; TRBD1 might be the D (6 bases). V was cut by 8 bases and J by 7 bases, with 20 bases left in between. CDR1 is MGHDK and CDR2 is SYGVNS in the germline V gene. The CDR3 covers 15 residues. Here the CDR3 DNA reads TGTGCCAGCCAGAAGGGGGAAATCGAGCGTGAAAAACTGTTTTTT. As protein: CASQKGEIEREKLFF.

The chain carries TRBV6-1 and TRBJ2-5; D is unclear. Germline loops: CDR1 MNHNS, CDR2 SASEGT. V dropped 3 bases and J dropped 2 bases, with 7 bases sitting between them. The CDR3 extends over 13 amino acids. The CDR3, as DNA: TGTGCCAGCAGTGAGCTGATACAAGAGACCCAGTACTTC. Translated: CASSELIQETQYF.

The gene calls are TRBV4-1 and TRBJ2-7; 8 nucleotides align to TRBD1. The CDR3 extends over 15 amino acids. The germline gives CDR1 MGHRA, CDR2 YSYEKL. V lost 1 base to trimming and J lost 2 bases; unmatched junction nucleotides: 4. The CDR3 loop is CASSQVADRAYEQYF. The CDR3 DNA sequence: TGCGCCAGCAGCCAAGTTGCGGACAGGGCCTACGAGCAGTACTTC.

The rearrangement joins TRBV7-9 to TRBJ1-2, with D hard to call. V shed 6 bases and J shed 4 bases, with 12 bases lying between them. This CDR3 is 13 amino acids long. Germline V gene data show CDR1 as SEHNR and CDR2 as FQNEAQ (reference sequence). CDR3 DNA: TGTGCCAGCAGTCCATGGATGACCTATGGCTACACCTTC. This sequence encodes CASSPWMTYGYTF.

This clone was observed a few times. This chain links TRBV19 with TRBJ1-2, with a tentative D call TRBD1 (5 bases). The V end was cut by 1 base, the J end by 3 bases, with 12 bases between. Per the germline V gene, CDR1 is LNHDA and CDR2 is SQIVND (reference sequence). This CDR3 comprises 15 residues. This CDR3 is CASSIGPGDDYGYTF. In DNA form, the CDR3 reads TGTGCCAGTAGTATAGGTCCGGGGGACGACTATGGCTACACCTTC.

For this clone: The same CDR3 can be traced to other DNA sequences in this sample. The genes are TRBV5-4 and TRBJ2-7, with 7 bases fitting TRBD1. After removal of 4 bases from V and 2 bases from J, the junction contained 3 bases not matched to a gene. CDR1 and CDR2 (germline): SGHNT, YYREEE (reference sequence). The CDR3 extends over 13 amino acids. The CDR3 coding sequence is TGTGCCAGCAGCGTTGGACAGGCCTACGAGCAGTACTTC. Its translation is CASSVGQAYEQYF.

The rearrangement joins TRBV19 to TRBJ2-7; a possible D gene is TRBD1 (6 bases). The CDR3 totals 17 residues. V shed 4 bases and J shed 0 bases, with 19 bases lying between them. Germline V gene data show CDR1 as LNHDA and CDR2 as SQIVND (reference sequence). CDR3 residues: CASSKTGGQLLSYEQYF. The CDR3 DNA is TGTGCCAGTAGTAAAACCGGAGGACAGCTCCTCTCCTACGAGCAGTACTTC.

The rearrangement uses TRBV9 and TRBJ1-2, with TRBD1 matching over 8 bases. V dropped 2 bases and J dropped 2; count of bases not matched to a gene: 5. The CDR3 extends over 15 amino acids. Germline CDR1 and CDR2: SGDLS and YYNGEE. DNA of the CDR3: TGTGCCAGCAGCGTTTCCTGGACAGGGAACTATGGCTACACCTTC. The encoded protein is CASSVSWTGNYGYTF.

CDR3 sequence (DNA): TGTGCCAGCAGCTCCCGGGCCTCCGCGAATGAGCAGTTCTTC. The encoded protein is CASSSRASANEQFF. The gene calls are TRBV11-3 and TRBJ2-1, with no clear D. The CDR3 runs to 14 residues. The ends were cut back, 4 bases at V and 7 bases at J, with 14 bases in the middle. Germline lookup yields CDR1 SGHNT and CDR2 YENEEA. Filled out from reference TRBV11-3 and TRBJ2-1, the complete variable domain reads EAGVVQSPRYKIIEKKQPVAFWCNPISGHNTLYWYLQNLGQGPELLIRYENEEAVDDSQLPKDRFSAERLKGVDSTLKIQPAELGDSAVYLCASSSRASANEQFFGPGTRLTVL.

The genes are TRBV7-9 and TRBJ2-3; 10 nucleotides agree with TRBD2. This CDR3 comprises 17 residues. Germline V CDR1 and CDR2: SEHNR, FQNEAQ (reference sequence). The junction had 7 bases not matched to a gene; V was cut back by 4 bases and J by 0 bases. This CDR3 reads CASSYRTSGTSTDTQYF. The DNA for the CDR3 is TGTGCCAGCAGCTATCGGACTAGCGGTACTAGCACAGATACGCAGTATTTT.

The chain employs TRBV18 and TRBJ2-3; 9 nucleotides line up with TRBD1. Germline trimming cut 1 base from V and 5 bases from J; bases unmatched to any gene: 7. This CDR3 has 16 residues. The germline V gene has CDR1 KGHSH and CDR2 LQKENI. CDR3 protein: CASSPLGQGMGDTQYF. In DNA form, the CDR3 reads TGTGCCAGCTCACCACTGGGACAGGGTATGGGAGATACGCAGTATTTT.

The rearrangement uses TRBV6-5 and TRBJ2-7, with D perhaps matching TRBD1 (5 bases). The CDR3 spans 13 residues. V was trimmed by 4 bases and J by 1 base, leaving 8 bases between them. CDR1 and CDR2 from the germline V gene are MNHEY and SVGAGI. The CDR3 is CASSSTDSYEQYF. CDR3 DNA sequence: TGTGCCAGCAGTTCGACAGATTCCTACGAGCAGTACTTC.

The chain joins TRBV5-6 to TRBJ2-3, with TRBD2 identical over 13 bases. V lost 4 bases to trimming and J lost 1 base; unmatched junction nucleotides: 3. This CDR3 spans 16 amino acids. Germline V CDR1 and CDR2: SGHDT, YYEEEE. In DNA, the CDR3 is TGTGCCAGCAGCGGGGGGACTAGCGGGGGCACAGATACGCAGTATTTT. This sequence encodes CASSGGTSGGTDTQYF.

This chain joins TRBV6-5 and TRBJ2-1; 11 bases agree with TRBD2. V lost 3 bases to trimming and J lost 8 bases; unmatched junction nucleotides: 9. The length of the CDR3 is 16 residues. The germline V gene encodes CDR1 MNHEY and CDR2 SVGAGI. For the CDR3, the DNA is TGTGCCAGCAGTTATTTAGCGGGGGGGCCCCGGGATGAGCAGTTCTTC. It is translated as CASSYLAGGPRDEQFF.

This clone was recorded once. The genes are TRBV5-1 and TRBJ2-1, with 10 bases that match TRBD2. This CDR3 is built from 15 residues. The germline V gene encodes CDR1 SGHRS and CDR2 YFSETQ. V lost 4 bases, J lost 6 bases, and 7 bases stayed unmatched. DNA for the CDR3: TGCGCCAGCAGCCCTTTAGCGGGAGGACTCAATGAGCAGTTCTTC. Its translation: CASSPLAGGLNEQFF.

A remark on this clone: In the same sample, other DNA sequences code for this CDR3. This chain joins TRBV6-5 and TRBJ1-2; D may be TRBD1 (6 bases). The ends were cut back, 5 bases at V and 5 bases at J, with 9 bases in the middle. Germline values: CDR1 MNHEY, CDR2 SVGAGI. This CDR3 has 12 residues. The CDR3 protein is CASSPRGYGYTF. DNA for the CDR3: TGTGCCAGCAGTCCCAGGGGATATGGCTACACCTTC.

The rearrangement uses TRBV28 and TRBJ1-2, with a tentative D call TRBD1 (5 bases). Germline V gives CDR1 MDHEN, CDR2 SYDVKM. V lost 8 bases, J lost 8 bases, and 15 bases lay in between. CDR3 size: 12 residues. The CDR3 DNA follows: TGTGCCAGCTACGGGGCCCCGGGGGGCTACACCTTC. It translates to CASYGAPGGYTF.

V usage is TRBV2 and J usage is TRBJ1-2, with D unclear. The CDR3 has 10 residues. The germline V gene encodes CDR1 SNHLY and CDR2 FYNNEI. Trimming cost V 8 bases and J 4 bases, with 5 bases left between them. DNA of the CDR3: TGTGCCAGCGGGATCTATGGCTACACCTTC. This translates into CASGIYGYTF. Full variable domain (outside the CDR3, taken from reference TRBV2 and TRBJ1-2): EPEVTQTPSHQVTQMGQEVILRCVPISNHLYFYWYRQILGQKVEFLVSFYNNEISEKSEIFDDQFSVERPDGSNFTLKIRSTKLEDSAMYFCASGIYGYTFGSGTRLTVV.

This chain uses TRBV19 with TRBJ1-2, with D possibly being TRBD1 (6 bases). The CDR3 runs to 15 residues. Germline assignment: CDR1 LNHDA and CDR2 SQIVND (reference sequence). The V end lost 8 bases, the J end lost 3 bases, and 19 bases lay between the germline ends. DNA of the CDR3: TGTGCCAGTTTCACCGGGACTACAGGGTACTATGGCTACACCTTC. Its translation: CASFTGTTGYYGYTF.

V gene TRBV7-2 combines with J gene TRBJ2-2, with 7 bases identical to TRBD1. V lost 5 bases, J lost 5 bases, and 8 bases stayed unmatched. The CDR3 length is 15 residues. Germline values: CDR1 SGHTA, CDR2 FQGNSA. The CDR3 region is CASSLQGQNTGELFF. For the CDR3, the DNA is TGTGCCAGCAGCCTGCAGGGACAGAATACCGGGGAGCTGTTTTTT.

This chain joins TRBV10-3 and TRBJ2-7; D is possibly TRBD2 (7 bases). V lost 2 bases, J lost 0 bases, and 14 bases lay in between. CDR1 ENHRY and CDR2 SYGVKD come from the germline V gene. CDR3 length: 16 residues. The CDR3 region has the DNA TGTGCCATCAGTGAGGGGGGGGGCCCAAGCTCCTACGAGCAGTACTTC. It is translated as CAISEGGGPSSYEQYF.